Presented here are 20 T cell receptor beta chains from one specimen sequenced in a study of radiation and T cells in renal cell carcinoma (dated by TCRdb to between 2020 and 2021). The receptor library was made with the immunoSEQ multiplex PCR assay. In its TCRdb copy, this immuneACCESS table keeps in-frame sequences only and misses some clones. Where compared with another copy, unresolved V genes explain less than half of these, and the others have no known cause. Present in this sample are about 77,000 clones, around four fifths of which were seen just once. About 2.4% of the sample is held by the ten biggest clonotypes. The time point label, read with the paper, signifies: blood 4 weeks post-SBRT, at nephrectomy. Reading the label with the study, this specimen's treatment or condition is: 15 Gy SBRT to primary tumor, nephrectomy 4 weeks later. The sample here was blood, taken from a patient whose treatment included radiotherapy and nephrectomy. These receptors all stem from a woman aged 60-70 years with renal cell carcinoma.

V and J are TRBV5-8 and TRBJ1-3; TRBD1 aligns across 7 bases. There are 15 residues in the CDR3. Germline lookup yields CDR1 SGHTS and CDR2 YDEGEE. V lost 4 bases, J lost 2 bases, and 6 bases stayed unmatched. Written as DNA, the CDR3 is TGTGCCAGCAGCGCCGGAACAGGGGCTGGAAACACCATATATTTT. It translates to CASSAGTGAGNTIYF.

This clone was seen more than once but under ten times. CDR3 nucleotides: TGTGCCAGCAGCCAACTCGGAGGCTACACTGAAGCTTTCTTT. It encodes CASSQLGGYTEAFF. V and J are TRBV4-2 and TRBJ1-1; D unresolved. There are 14 residues in the CDR3. V gave up 2 bases and J gave up 3 bases, with 10 bases separating them. Germline CDR1 is LGHNA and CDR2 is YNFKEQ.

The genes are TRBV18 and TRBJ1-4, with 7 bases that match TRBD1. Germline V gives CDR1 KGHSH, CDR2 LQKENI. This CDR3 spans 14 amino acids. With V trimmed by 6 bases and J by 3 bases, 4 bases remained unmatched. The DNA of the CDR3 is TGTGCCAGCTCGTACGGGACAGCTAATGAAAAACTGTTTTTT. Amino acids: CASSYGTANEKLFF.

This chain connects TRBV9 to TRBJ2-4; no clear D gene. The CDR3 is 16 amino acids. V was cut by 0 bases and J by 0 bases, with 10 bases left in between. Germline V lookup: CDR1 SGDLS, CDR2 YYNGEE. CDR3 residues: CASSVGVELAKNIQYF. Written as DNA, the CDR3 is TGTGCCAGCAGCGTAGGGGTCGAGTTAGCCAAAAACATTCAGTACTTC.

The genes are TRBV6-5 and TRBJ2-2; the match to TRBD2 covers 12 bases. The CDR3 has 15 residues. Germline V gene data show CDR1 as MNHEY and CDR2 as SVGAGI. The V and J ends lost 7 bases and 4 bases, in that order; junction bases with no gene match: 4. The DNA of the CDR3 is TGTGCCAGCACGGCTAGCGGGGGGGTCACCGGGGAGCTGTTTTTT. This encodes CASTASGGVTGELFF.

The V and J genes are TRBV9 and TRBJ2-3; D possibly corresponds to TRBD1 (5 bases). Germline CDR1 is SGDLS and CDR2 is YYNGEE. Between the trimmed V and J ends, which lost 0 bases and 1 base, there was a span of 12 bases. This CDR3 is 16 amino acids long. Here the CDR3 DNA reads TGTGCCAGCAGCGTAGGACAGACACTCGGCACAGATACGCAGTATTTT. This sequence encodes CASSVGQTLGTDTQYF.

The chain uses TRBV12-5 and TRBJ2-5; 7 positions agree with TRBD1. This CDR3 has 17 residues. V dropped 5 bases and J dropped 4; count of bases not matched to a gene: 16. From germline, CDR1 is LGHNT and CDR2 FRNRAP. In DNA, the CDR3 is TGTGCTAGTGGTCTGACAGGGCCTACTGGATTCGGAGAGACCCAGTACTTC. Its translation: CASGLTGPTGFGETQYF.

This clone was observed a handful of times. V usage is TRBV7-9 and J usage is TRBJ1-3, with 10 nucleotides matching TRBD1. The germline V gene has CDR1 SEHNR and CDR2 FQNEAQ (reference sequence). The trim removed 4 bases at V and 2 bases at J, leaving 2 bases unmatched. The length of the CDR3 is 15 residues. CDR3: CASSWGTGAGNTIYF. CDR3 DNA: TGTGCCAGCAGCTGGGGGACAGGGGCTGGAAACACCATATATTTT.

This clone was seen only once. The genes are TRBV6-1 and TRBJ1-2, with 10 bases that match TRBD1. J lost 4 bases, V lost 4 bases, and 6 bases had no gene match. The CDR3 length is 15 residues. Germline loops: CDR1 MNHNS, CDR2 SASEGT. The CDR3 region has the DNA TGTGCCAGCAGTGGGGGGACAGGGGCGGGCTATGGCTACACCTTC. It translates to CASSGGTGAGYGYTF.

In its sample, this clone was seen a few times. This chain uses TRBV7-6 with TRBJ1-1; no firm D call. With 0 bases removed from V and 6 bases from J, the gap between germline ends came to 14 bases. The germline V gene encodes CDR1 SGHVS and CDR2 FNYEAQ. This CDR3 spans 15 amino acids. CDR3 region: CASSLARDLRAEAFF. Written as DNA, the CDR3 is TGTGCCAGCAGCTTAGCGCGGGATTTAAGAGCTGAAGCTTTCTTT.

This clone showed up just a few times. The J gene is TRBJ2-5, the V gene TRBV2, with a possible D match to TRBD1 (6 bases). Trimming took off 4 bases at V and 5 bases at J, with 11 bases between the two ends. Per germline, CDR1 SNHLY and CDR2 FYNNEI. The CDR3 spans 13 residues. DNA of the CDR3: TGTGCCAGCAGTGGCGACAGGTTGGAGACCCAGTACTTC. Its translation: CASSGDRLETQYF.

The V gene is TRBV9, the J gene TRBJ1-4; D is possibly TRBD1 (6 bases). The germline V and J ends were trimmed by 5 bases and 4 bases, with 18 bases remaining between them. The CDR3 is 16 residues long. Germline CDR1 and CDR2: SGDLS and YYNGEE. The CDR3 here is CASSRQGGTLNEKLFF. The CDR3 nucleotides read TGTGCCAGCAGTCGTCAAGGTGGGACACTTAATGAAAAACTGTTTTTT.

Only one count was recorded for this clone. This chain uses TRBV4-3 with TRBJ2-7, with TRBD2 as a possible D gene (6 bases). The CDR3 has 14 residues. The V end lost 0 bases, the J end lost 6 bases, and 12 bases lay between the germline ends. Germline V lookup: CDR1 LGHNA, CDR2 YSLEER. The CDR3 region has the DNA TGCGCCAGCAGCCAAGAGGGAGGAGGGCGCGAGCAGTACTTC. Translating gives CASSQEGGGREQYF.

The chain recombines TRBV2 with TRBJ2-5; possible D gene TRBD2, 5 bases. Trimming took off 3 bases at V and 5 bases at J, with 16 bases between the two ends. Per germline, CDR1 SNHLY and CDR2 FYNNEI. CDR3 length equals 15 residues. The CDR3 here is CASSEPNGVEETQYF. The CDR3 nucleotides read TGTGCCAGCAGTGAGCCGAACGGGGTAGAGGAGACCCAGTACTTC.

The chain has TRBV7-2 and TRBJ1-1; 7 bases align to TRBD1. The CDR3 covers 14 residues. The V segment lost 5 bases and the J segment 3 bases; nucleotides outside the gene matches: 6. Germline V gives CDR1 SGHTA, CDR2 FQGNSA. The chain's CDR3 is CASSVTGEDTEAFF. The DNA for the CDR3 is TGTGCCAGCAGCGTCACAGGGGAAGACACTGAAGCTTTCTTT.

The chain carries TRBV6-1 and TRBJ1-5, with 8 nucleotides matching TRBD1. CDR3 size: 14 residues. CDR1 and CDR2 (germline): MNHNS, SASEGT. The V segment lost 9 bases and the J segment 1 base; nucleotides outside the gene matches: 5. CDR3 bases: TGTGCCAGTCGGACAGGGACAAGCAATCAGCCCCAGCATTTT. The encoded protein is CASRTGTSNQPQHF.

The rearrangement joins TRBV19 to TRBJ1-1, with unresolved D. This CDR3 region has 12 residues. V was cut by 7 bases and J by 3 bases, with 9 bases left in between. Per germline, CDR1 LNHDA and CDR2 SQIVND (reference sequence). CDR3 sequence reads: CASTQGYTEAFF. The DNA of the CDR3 is TGTGCCAGTACCCAAGGGTACACTGAAGCTTTCTTT.

The J gene is TRBJ1-2, the V gene TRBV2; 10 bases line up with TRBD1. From germline, CDR1 is SNHLY and CDR2 FYNNEI. The ends lost 2 bases at V and 6 bases at J; junction bases unmatched: 3. CDR3 length: 14 amino acids. This chain's CDR3 is CASSERDRGDGYTF. The CDR3, as DNA: TGTGCCAGCAGTGAACGGGACAGGGGAGATGGCTACACCTTC.

This chain uses TRBV7-9 with TRBJ2-2, with D perhaps matching TRBD1 or TRBD2 (5 bases each). V was pared by 7 bases and J by 5 bases, with 14 bases between. CDR3 length: 14 residues. From germline, CDR1 is SEHNR and CDR2 FQNEAQ (reference sequence). The CDR3 loop reads CASMGVFGTGELFF. In DNA form, the CDR3 reads TGTGCCAGCATGGGGGTTTTTGGGACCGGGGAGCTGTTTTTT.

The sample holds a few counts of this clone. The genes are TRBV15 and TRBJ1-1, with no clear D. The CDR3 totals 13 residues. Germline loops: CDR1 LNHNV, CDR2 YYDKDF (reference sequence). V lost 3 bases and J 1 base, leaving 6 bases between the germline ends. CDR3 in amino acids: CATSRIQNTEAFF. CDR3 coding DNA: TGTGCCACCAGCAGGATCCAGAACACTGAAGCTTTCTTT.